The rows below give T cell receptor beta chains drawn from one sample of a study of post-analysis software for immune sequencing data. Using its own MiXCR run on the PCR reads, TCRdb lists one record per CDR3 protein. The table has 750,000 to 950,000 distinct CDR3 sequences, around 53% seen once. Sequences were obtained from blood. Source of these receptors: a girl under 18 with multiple sclerosis. Each CDR3 is given with its conserved first and last residue. D genes are given only for firm matches. Clone size is given for some rows only: seen once, a few or many times, or a class if the clone is expanded.

j_call v_call clone_size d_call cdr3_nt cdr3_aa
TRBJ1-6 TRBV14 NA NA TGTGCCAGCAGCCCGGACCCGGTGGGGTATTCACCCCTCCACTTT CASSPDPVGYSPLHF
TRBJ2-3 TRBV7-9 few NA TGTGCCAGCAGCTTACTGACAGGTGCGATGGATACGCAGTATTTT CASSLLTGAMDTQYF
TRBJ2-7 TRBV20-1 few NA TGCAGTGCTTTGAGGCTTCCCCAAACCTACGAGCAGTACTTC CSALRLPQTYEQYF
TRBJ2-3 TRBV7-2 once TRBD2 TGTGCCGGCAGCTTAGCTAGCGGGGACACAGATACGCAGTATTTT CAGSLASGDTDTQYF
TRBJ1-2 TRBV20-1 few NA TGCAGTGCTAGAAGACAGGTCCGAGAGGCCTACACCTTC CSARRQVREAYTF
TRBJ2-7 TRBV6-6 NA NA TGTGCCAGCGGAAGGGGCAGGGTGAACGAGCAGTACTTC CASGRGRVNEQYF
TRBJ1-5 TRBV3-1 NA TRBD1 TGTGCCAGCAGCCAAGATTATCCAGGGGGCGGGAGCAATCAGCCCCAGCATTTT CASSQDYPGGGSNQPQHF
TRBJ1-2 TRBV25-1 NA TRBD1 TGTGCCAGCAGTGCATTCGGGACAGGGGGCTATGGCTACACCTTC CASSAFGTGGYGYTF
TRBJ2-6 TRBV7-9 NA TRBD2 TGTGCCAGCAGCACCTTGGGGAGGGCTGGGGCCAACGTCCTGACTTTC CASSTLGRAGANVLTF
TRBJ2-7 TRBV20-1 few NA TGCAGTGCTCGGTCGGGGGAGGTCTACGAGCAGTACTTC CSARSGEVYEQYF
TRBJ2-7 TRBV4-2 few NA TGTGCCAGCAGCCAAGAGGCCTCCTACGAGCAGTACTTC CASSQEASYEQYF
TRBJ2-2 TRBV7-9 NA NA TGTGCCAGCAGCTTCTTTCAGAGGAACACCGGGGAGCTGTTTTTT CASSFFQRNTGELFF
TRBJ1-1 TRBV20-1 few NA TGCAGTGCTAGAACGCCCGTCAGGGTTTTTAACACTGAAGCTTTCTTT CSARTPVRVFNTEAFF
TRBJ2-3 TRBV2 NA TRBD2 TGTGCCAGCAGGCCCGGGACTAGCGGGGGACGGACAGATACGCAGTATTTT CASRPGTSGGRTDTQYF
TRBJ2-7 TRBV5-1 NA TRBD1 TGCGCCAGCAGCCAGGGACAGACCAAGGACTCCTACGAGCAGTACTTC CASSQGQTKDSYEQYF
TRBJ1-1 TRBV5-1 NA NA TGCGCCAGCAGCTTTGGACAGCAGATTTTCAACACTGAAGCTTTCTTT CASSFGQQIFNTEAFF
TRBJ2-1 TRBV21-1 NA NA TGTGCCAGCAGCAAGGGAGACCGGGACAGATCCTACAATGAGCAGTTCTTC CASSKGDRDRSYNEQFF
TRBJ1-2 TRBV24-1 NA NA TGTGCCACCAGTGATTCGAATGCTCACTATGGCTACACCTTC CATSDSNAHYGYTF
TRBJ2-7 TRBV20-1 once TRBD2 TGCAGTGCTAGAGATCCTCGGGGGGGGCTTCACGAGCAGTACTTC CSARDPRGGLHEQYF
TRBJ2-7 TRBV15 NA NA TGTGCCACCAGCGGCGGGACGTTCTCCTACGAGCAGTACTTC CATSGGTFSYEQYF
TRBJ2-5 TRBV29-1 few TRBD1 TGCAGCGTTCGGGACAGCTCCCAAGAGACCCAGTACTTC CSVRDSSQETQYF
TRBJ1-1 TRBV29-1 NA NA TGCAGCGTTGGCGGGACAAGACCTAACACTGAAGCTTTCTTT CSVGGTRPNTEAFF
TRBJ2-3 TRBV20-1 NA NA TGCAGTGCCAGACCTTCTACGATTATCGCAGATACGCAGTATTTT CSARPSTIIADTQYF
TRBJ2-3 TRBV7-2 NA TRBD2 TGTGCCAGCAGCTTAGGTACAGCGGGGGTGAGCACAGATACGCAGTATTTT CASSLGTAGVSTDTQYF
TRBJ1-1 TRBV25-1 few NA TGTGCCAGCCATCCTGGGGGGCGTTTCACTGAAGCTTTCTTT CASHPGGRFTEAFF
TRBJ2-1 TRBV20-1 NA NA TGCAGTGCTAGCCCCCCTAGGACAGCCGACAATGAGCAGTTCTTC CSASPPRTADNEQFF
TRBJ2-7 TRBV4-1 NA NA TGCGCCAGCAGCCCCCATCTCGGGCAGGTCTACGAGCAGTACTTC CASSPHLGQVYEQYF
TRBJ2-3 TRBV4-1 few NA TGCGCCAGCAGCCAAGATCGGGGACCTAGCCCAGATACGCAGTATTTT CASSQDRGPSPDTQYF
TRBJ2-7 TRBV5-1 few NA TGCGCCAGCAGCTGGGGGGACTTCCGGGACAAAGTTTCCTACGAGCAGTACTTC CASSWGDFRDKVSYEQYF
TRBJ1-1 TRBV7-3 NA NA TGTGCCAGCAGTTCGCAGGGGACAACTGAAGCTTTCTTT CASSSQGTTEAFF
TRBJ2-7 TRBV9 NA NA TGTGCCAGCAGCGTAGAGGGCGAGCGGGAGCAGTACTTC CASSVEGEREQYF
TRBJ2-1 TRBV7-9 NA NA TGTGCCAGCAGCTTAGACTGGGGGGGGCGCACCCACAATGAGCAGTTCTTC CASSLDWGGRTHNEQFF
TRBJ1-4 TRBV4-1 few NA TGCGCCAGCAGCCAAGAAGGGACAAGGAATGAAAAACTGTTTTTT CASSQEGTRNEKLFF
TRBJ2-7 TRBV20-1 NA TRBD1 TGCAGTGCTAGAGGTCCCGACAGGGGGCCCTACGAGCAGTACTTC CSARGPDRGPYEQYF
TRBJ2-7 TRBV15 NA NA TGTGCCACCGGCAGAGATTCGGGGGCAGTCTACGAGCAGTACTTC CATGRDSGAVYEQYF
TRBJ2-1 TRBV12-3/TRBV12-4 once NA TGTGCCAGCAGTTTACGATTCCCGTCCTACAATGAGCAGTTCTTC CASSLRFPSYNEQFF
TRBJ2-1 TRBV7-9 NA NA TGTGCCAGCAGCTTATTAATAATGGATGAGCAGTTCTTC CASSLLIMDEQFF
TRBJ2-7 TRBV7-3 NA TRBD2 TGTGCCAGTCCTATTAAGCGGGAGGGCGACGAGCAGTACTTC CASPIKREGDEQYF
TRBJ2-5 TRBV25-1 NA NA TGTGCCAGCAGTGACCCCGGCAGGTGGTCGGAGACCCAGTACTTC CASSDPGRWSETQYF
TRBJ2-7 TRBV12-3/TRBV12-4 once NA TGTGCCAGCAGCTATCCCCCTCCGGGACGGACCTACAATGAGCAGTACTTC CASSYPPPGRTYNEQYF
TRBJ2-3 TRBV20-1 NA TRBD1 TGCAGTGCTACAGTCCCACAGGGGAGCAAGACAGATACGCAGTATTTT CSATVPQGSKTDTQYF
TRBJ1-1 TRBV11-1 NA NA TGTGCCAGCAGCTTAGATTCACTCACTGAAGCTTTCTTT CASSLDSLTEAFF
TRBJ2-5 TRBV5-1 NA TRBD1 TGCGCCAGCAGTAGACAGGGGGAAGAGACCCAGTACTTC CASSRQGEETQYF
TRBJ2-4 TRBV25-1 NA TRBD1 TGTGCCAGCCGGGGAGGCGTTGTGGGACAGGGTTATGAGCAGTACTTC CASRGGVVGQGYEQYF
TRBJ1-2 TRBV5-1 NA NA TGCGCCAGCAGCTTGGGGGCAGCAGATGGCTACACCTTC CASSLGAADGYTF
TRBJ2-5 TRBV29-1 few NA TGTAGCGTTGCTGAGGCGGTCAAAGGGACCCAGTACTTC CSVAEAVKGTQYF
TRBJ2-7 TRBV7-9 NA NA TGTGCCAGCAGCGCTGCGTTGTACGAGCAGTACTTC CASSAALYEQYF
TRBJ2-2 TRBV5-1 NA NA TGCGCCAGCAGCTTGCGGGCCCCGATACCTTCTGGGGAGCGGTTTTTT CASSLRAPIPSGERFF
TRBJ2-1 TRBV29-1 NA TRBD2 TGCAGCGGTAGCGGGATCCACTCCTACAATGAGCAGTTCTTC CSGSGIHSYNEQFF
TRBJ2-7 TRBV10-3 NA NA TGTGCCATCAGTGGTACGGGGTGGTACGAGCAGTACTTC CAISGTGWYEQYF
TRBJ2-2 TRBV12-3/TRBV12-4 NA NA TGTGCCAGCTTTTATTTCGGGGAGCTGTTTTTT CASFYFGELFF
TRBJ1-1 TRBV6-6 NA TRBD1 TGTGCCAGCAGTTACTCGCATGGGCAGGGGGTAGATCGAGCTTTCTTT CASSYSHGQGVDRAFF
TRBJ2-4 TRBV7-2 NA NA TGTGCCAGCAGCTTACTGGCGGGTGCACATGAGCAGTACTTC CASSLLAGAHEQYF
TRBJ1-5 TRBV12-3/TRBV12-4 few NA TGTGCCAGCAGTTTCGGAGGCTCTCAGCCCCAGCATTTT CASSFGGSQPQHF
TRBJ2-5 TRBV12-3/TRBV12-4 NA TRBD1 TGTGCCAGCACTTCCCGAACGACAGGGGAGCAGTACTTC CASTSRTTGEQYF